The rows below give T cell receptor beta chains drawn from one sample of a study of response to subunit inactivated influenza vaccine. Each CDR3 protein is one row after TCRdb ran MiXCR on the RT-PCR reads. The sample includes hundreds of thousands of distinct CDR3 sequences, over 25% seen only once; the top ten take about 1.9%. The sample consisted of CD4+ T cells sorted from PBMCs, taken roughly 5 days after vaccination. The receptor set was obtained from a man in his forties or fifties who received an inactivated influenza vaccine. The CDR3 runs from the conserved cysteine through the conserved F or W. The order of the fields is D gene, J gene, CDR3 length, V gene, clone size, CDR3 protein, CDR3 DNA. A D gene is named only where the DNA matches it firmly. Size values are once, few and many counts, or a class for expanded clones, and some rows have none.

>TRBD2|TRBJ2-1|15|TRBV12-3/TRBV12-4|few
CASSLRLAGVGEQFF
TGTGCCAGCAGTTTGCGACTAGCGGGAGTCGGTGAGCAGTTCTTC
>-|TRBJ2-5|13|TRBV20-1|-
CSARRWGEETQYF
TGCAGTGCTAGGAGATGGGGTGAAGAGACCCAGTACTTC
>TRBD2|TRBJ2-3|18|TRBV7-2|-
CASSLRRGGQRRADTQYF
TGTGCCAGCAGCTTACGCCGGGGGGGCCAAAGGAGGGCAGATACGCAGTATTTT
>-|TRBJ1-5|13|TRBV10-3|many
CAISEGADQPQHF
TGTGCCATCAGTGAGGGGGCTGATCAGCCCCAGCATTTT
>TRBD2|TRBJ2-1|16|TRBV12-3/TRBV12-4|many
CASSLGTAGLALEQFF
TGTGCCAGCAGTTTGGGGACGGCCGGACTAGCGCTTGAGCAGTTCTTC
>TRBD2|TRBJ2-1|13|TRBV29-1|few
CSVGGRGYNEQFF
TGCAGCGTTGGCGGGAGGGGCTACAATGAGCAGTTCTTC
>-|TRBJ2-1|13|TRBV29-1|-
CSGGTRSYNEQFF
TGCAGCGGGGGGACTCGCTCCTACAATGAGCAGTTCTTC
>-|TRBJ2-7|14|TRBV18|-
CASSREGSTYEQYF
TGTGCCAGCTCACGCGAGGGGTCGACCTACGAGCAGTACTTC
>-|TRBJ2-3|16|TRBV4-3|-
CASSQAGGANTDTQYF
TGCGCCAGCAGCCAAGCAGGGGGGGCGAACACAGATACGCAGTATTTT
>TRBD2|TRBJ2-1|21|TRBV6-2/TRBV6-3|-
CASRGLAGGPGGPRSYNEQFF
TGTGCCAGCAGAGGACTAGCGGGAGGGCCTGGTGGGCCCCGCTCCTACAATGAGCAGTTCTTC
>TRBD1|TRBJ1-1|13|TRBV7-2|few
CASSWDRATEAFF
TGTGCCAGCAGCTGGGACAGGGCCACTGAAGCTTTCTTT
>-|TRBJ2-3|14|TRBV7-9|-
CASSSKGSSDTQYF
TGTGCCAGCAGCTCTAAGGGGTCATCAGATACGCAGTATTTT
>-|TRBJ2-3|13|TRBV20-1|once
CSARPPGFDTQYF
TGCAGTGCTAGACCCCCCGGGTTTGATACGCAGTATTTT
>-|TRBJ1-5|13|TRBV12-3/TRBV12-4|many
CASSFSGNQPQHF
TGTGCCAGCAGTTTTTCTGGTAATCAGCCCCAGCATTTT
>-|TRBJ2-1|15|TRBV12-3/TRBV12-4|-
CASSWGESSYNEQFF
TGTGCCAGCAGCTGGGGGGAGAGCTCCTACAATGAGCAGTTCTTC
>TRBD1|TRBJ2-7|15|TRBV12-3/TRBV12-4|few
CASSPRDRGSNEQYF
TGTGCCAGCAGTCCCCGGGACAGGGGCTCCAACGAGCAGTACTTC
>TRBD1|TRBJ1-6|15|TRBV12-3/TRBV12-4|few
CASRGRDRGGSPLHF
TGTGCCAGCAGGGGCCGGGACAGGGGCGGCTCACCCCTCCACTTT
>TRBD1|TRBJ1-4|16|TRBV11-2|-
CASSLGIGTGVEKLFF
TGTGCCAGCAGCTTGGGAATCGGGACAGGGGTTGAAAAACTGTTTTTT
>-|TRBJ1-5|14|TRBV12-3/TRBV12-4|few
CASSFGFSNQPQHF
TGTGCCAGCAGTTTCGGGTTTAGCAATCAGCCCCAGCATTTT
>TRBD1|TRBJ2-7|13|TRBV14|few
CASSQVQGGEQYF
TGTGCCAGCAGCCAAGTACAGGGGGGCGAGCAGTACTTC
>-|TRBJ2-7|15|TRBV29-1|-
CSVATDRRGPYEQYF
TGCAGCGTTGCCACCGACAGGAGAGGCCCCTACGAGCAGTACTTC
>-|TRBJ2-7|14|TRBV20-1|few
CSARDSGTSYEQYF
TGCAGTGCTAGAGATTCGGGCACTTCCTACGAGCAGTACTTC
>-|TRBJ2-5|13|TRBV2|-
CASTNYLQETQYF
TGTGCCAGCACGAATTACCTCCAAGAGACCCAGTACTTC
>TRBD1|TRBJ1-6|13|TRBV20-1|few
CSARTGRDSPLHF
TGCAGTGCCCGGACAGGGAGGGATTCACCCCTCCACTTT
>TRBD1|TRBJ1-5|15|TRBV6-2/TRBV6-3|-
CASSLRDSGTLPQHF
TGTGCCAGCAGCCTCCGGGACAGTGGAACTCTGCCCCAGCATTTT
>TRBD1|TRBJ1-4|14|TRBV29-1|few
CSVARTGGGEKLFF
TGCAGCGTAGCCCGTACAGGGGGCGGCGAAAAACTGTTTTTT
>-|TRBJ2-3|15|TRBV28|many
CASSLQLGLSDTQYF
TGTGCCAGCAGTTTACAATTAGGGTTGTCAGATACGCAGTATTTT
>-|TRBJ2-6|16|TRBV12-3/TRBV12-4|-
CASSSRVLLGANVLTF
TGTGCCAGCAGTTCGCGGGTTTTGCTCGGGGCCAACGTCCTGACTTTC
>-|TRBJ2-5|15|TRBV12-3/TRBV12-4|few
CASSAGGLAQETQYF
TGTGCCAGCAGTGCCGGGGGGCTTGCTCAAGAGACCCAGTACTTC
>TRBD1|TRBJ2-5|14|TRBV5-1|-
CASSAEGARETQYF
TGCGCCAGCAGCGCAGAGGGGGCCCGGGAGACCCAGTACTTC
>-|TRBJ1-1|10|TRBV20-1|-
CSALLGGELF
TGCAGTGCCCTTCTTGGAGGGGAACTCTTT
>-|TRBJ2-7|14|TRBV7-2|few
CASTISHFSYEQYF
TGTGCCAGCACCATTTCCCATTTCTCCTACGAGCAGTACTTC
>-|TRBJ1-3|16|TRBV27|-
CASSLSARSSGNTIYF
TGTGCCAGCAGTTTATCAGCCCGGAGCTCTGGAAACACCATATATTTT
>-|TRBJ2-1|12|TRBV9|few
CASSPMDNEQFF
TGTGCCAGCAGCCCCATGGACAATGAGCAGTTCTTC
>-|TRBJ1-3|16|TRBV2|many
CASSEGRGNSGNTIYF
TGTGCCAGCAGTGAAGGACGGGGAAACTCTGGAAACACCATATATTTT
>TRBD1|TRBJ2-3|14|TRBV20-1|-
CSAKQGARTDTQYF
TGCAGTGCTAAACAGGGGGCACGTACAGATACGCAGTATTTT
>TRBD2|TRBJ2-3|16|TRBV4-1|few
CASSPYTSGRTDTQYF
TGCGCCAGCAGCCCTTATACTAGCGGGAGAACAGATACGCAGTATTTT
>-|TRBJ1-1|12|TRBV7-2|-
CASSLRATEAFF
TGTGCCAGCAGCTTACGGGCCACTGAAGCTTTCTTT